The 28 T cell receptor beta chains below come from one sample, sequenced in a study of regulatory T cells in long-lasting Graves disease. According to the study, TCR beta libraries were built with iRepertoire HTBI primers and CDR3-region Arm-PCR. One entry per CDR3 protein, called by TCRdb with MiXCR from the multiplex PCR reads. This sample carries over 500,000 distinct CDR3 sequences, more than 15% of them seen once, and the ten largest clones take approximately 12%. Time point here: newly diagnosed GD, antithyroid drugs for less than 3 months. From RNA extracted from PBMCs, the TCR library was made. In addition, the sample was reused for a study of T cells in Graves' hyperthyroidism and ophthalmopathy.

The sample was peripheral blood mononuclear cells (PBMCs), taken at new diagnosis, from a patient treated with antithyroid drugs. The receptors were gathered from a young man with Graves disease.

CDR3 sequence reads: CSARGGRGHLREQYF. CDR3 in DNA: TGCAGTGCTAGGGGGGGCAGGGGGCATTTGCGGGAGCAGTACTTC. V and J are TRBV20-1 and TRBJ2-7; 8 bases match TRBD1. Germline CDR1 is DFQATT and CDR2 is SNEGSKA (reference sequence). The CDR3 loop spans 15 amino acids. J was trimmed by 7 bases and V by 3 bases; bases with no gene match: 14.

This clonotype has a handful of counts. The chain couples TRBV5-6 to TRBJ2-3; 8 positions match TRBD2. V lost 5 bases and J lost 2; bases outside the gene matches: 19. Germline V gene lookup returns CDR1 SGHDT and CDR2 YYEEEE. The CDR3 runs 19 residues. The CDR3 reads CASRGGWARGGRSTDTQYF. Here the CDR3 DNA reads TGTGCCAGCAGGGGTGGTTGGGCCAGAGGCGGGAGGTCCACAGATACGCAGTATTTT.

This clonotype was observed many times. CDR3 region: CASSLFGRGTDTQYF. For the CDR3, the DNA is TGTGCCAGCAGTTTATTTGGCAGGGGAACAGATACGCAGTATTTT. This rearrangement joins TRBV12-3 or TRBV12-4 to TRBJ2-3, with a possible D match to TRBD1 (6 bases). The ends were cut back, 2 bases at V and 3 bases at J, with 12 bases in the middle. The CDR3 contains 15 residues.

The CDR3 loop reads CASRSTASRNYGYTF. The DNA for the CDR3 is TGTGCCAGCAGATCGACAGCGTCAAGAAACTATGGCTACACCTTC. V and J are TRBV28 and TRBJ1-2; D possibly corresponds to TRBD1 (5 bases). The germline V gene has CDR1 MDHEN and CDR2 SYDVKM. V was cut by 6 bases and J by 2 bases, with 16 bases left in between. The CDR3 sequence is 15 residues long.

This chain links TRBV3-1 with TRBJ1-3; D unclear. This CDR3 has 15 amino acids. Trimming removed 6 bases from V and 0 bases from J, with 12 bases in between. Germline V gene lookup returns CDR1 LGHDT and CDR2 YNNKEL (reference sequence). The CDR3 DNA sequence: TGTGCCAGCAGTAAGTCGGCGAGCTCTGGAAACACCATATATTTT. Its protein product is CASSKSASSGNTIYF.

CDR3 residues: CAITRDSNQPQHF. Written as DNA, the CDR3 is TGTGCCATCACGAGGGATAGCAATCAGCCCCAGCATTTT. The V and J genes are TRBV10-3 and TRBJ1-5; the D is unclear. CDR1 is ENHRY, CDR2 SYGVKD, per germline. This CDR3 comprises 13 residues. Deletions cut 7 bases from V and 0 bases from J, with 7 bases between.

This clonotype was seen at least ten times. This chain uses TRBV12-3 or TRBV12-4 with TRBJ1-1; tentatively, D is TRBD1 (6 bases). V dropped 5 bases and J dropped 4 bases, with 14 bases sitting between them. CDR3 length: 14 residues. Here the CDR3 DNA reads TGTGCCAGCAGTCCACAGGGAGAGGTCACTGAAGCTTTCTTT. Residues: CASSPQGEVTEAFF.

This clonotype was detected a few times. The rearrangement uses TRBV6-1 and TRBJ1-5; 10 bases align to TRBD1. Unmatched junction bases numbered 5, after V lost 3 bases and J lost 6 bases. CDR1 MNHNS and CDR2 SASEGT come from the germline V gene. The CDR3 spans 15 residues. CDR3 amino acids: CASSDPGQGSQPQHF. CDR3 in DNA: TGTGCCAGCAGTGATCCGGGACAGGGGAGTCAGCCCCAGCATTTT.

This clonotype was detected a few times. The CDR3 reads CASSPTGGSNQPQHF. Written as DNA, the CDR3 is TGTGCCAGCAGTCCCACAGGGGGGAGCAATCAGCCCCAGCATTTT. The chain uses TRBV6-1 and TRBJ1-5; TRBD1 matches at 8 bases. Germline V gene data show CDR1 as MNHNS and CDR2 as SASEGT. CDR3 length: 15 amino acids. V lost 5 bases, J lost 1 base, and 4 bases stayed unmatched.

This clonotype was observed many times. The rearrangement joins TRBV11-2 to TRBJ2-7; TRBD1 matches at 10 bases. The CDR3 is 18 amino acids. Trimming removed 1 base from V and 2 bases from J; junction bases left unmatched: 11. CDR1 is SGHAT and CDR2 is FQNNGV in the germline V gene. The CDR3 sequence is CASSLGVMGTGVPYEQYF. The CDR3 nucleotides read TGTGCCAGCAGCTTAGGGGTTATGGGGACAGGGGTGCCCTACGAGCAGTACTTC.

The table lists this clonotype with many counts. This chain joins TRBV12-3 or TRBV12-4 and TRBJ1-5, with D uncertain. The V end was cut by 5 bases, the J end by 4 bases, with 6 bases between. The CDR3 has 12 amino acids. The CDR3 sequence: CASSIRNQPQHF. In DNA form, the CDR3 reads TGTGCCAGCAGTATAAGGAATCAGCCCCAGCATTTT.

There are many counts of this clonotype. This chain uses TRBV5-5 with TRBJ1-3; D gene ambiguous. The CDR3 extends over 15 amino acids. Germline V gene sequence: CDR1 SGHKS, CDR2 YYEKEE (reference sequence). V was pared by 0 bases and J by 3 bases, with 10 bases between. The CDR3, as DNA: TGTGCCAGCAGCTTGGCCGACGGAAGTGGAAACACCATATATTTT. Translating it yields CASSLADGSGNTIYF.

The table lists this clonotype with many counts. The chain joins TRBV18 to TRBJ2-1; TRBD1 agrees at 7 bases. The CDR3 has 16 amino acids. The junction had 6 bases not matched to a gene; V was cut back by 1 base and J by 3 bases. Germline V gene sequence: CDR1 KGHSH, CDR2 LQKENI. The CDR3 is CASSPRSPGGYNEQFF. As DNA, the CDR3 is TGTGCCAGCTCACCACGTTCGCCAGGGGGCTACAATGAGCAGTTCTTC.

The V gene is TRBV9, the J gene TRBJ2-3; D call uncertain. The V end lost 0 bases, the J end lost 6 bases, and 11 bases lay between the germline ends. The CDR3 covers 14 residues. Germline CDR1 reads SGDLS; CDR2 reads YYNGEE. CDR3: CASSVGAAADTQYF. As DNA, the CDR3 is TGTGCCAGCAGCGTAGGTGCGGCGGCTGATACGCAGTATTTT.

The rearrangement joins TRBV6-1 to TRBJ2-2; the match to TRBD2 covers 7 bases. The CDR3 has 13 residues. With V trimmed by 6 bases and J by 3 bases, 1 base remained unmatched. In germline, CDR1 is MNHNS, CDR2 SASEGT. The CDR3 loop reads CASRAGDTGELFF. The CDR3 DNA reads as TGTGCCAGCAGGGCGGGAGACACCGGGGAGCTGTTTTTT.

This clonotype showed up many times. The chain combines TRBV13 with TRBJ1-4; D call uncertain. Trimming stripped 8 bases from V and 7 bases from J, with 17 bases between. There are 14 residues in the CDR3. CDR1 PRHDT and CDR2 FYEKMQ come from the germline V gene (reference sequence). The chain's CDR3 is CASGFRDVGEKLFF. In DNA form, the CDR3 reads TGTGCCAGCGGTTTCAGAGACGTGGGTGAAAAACTGTTTTTT.

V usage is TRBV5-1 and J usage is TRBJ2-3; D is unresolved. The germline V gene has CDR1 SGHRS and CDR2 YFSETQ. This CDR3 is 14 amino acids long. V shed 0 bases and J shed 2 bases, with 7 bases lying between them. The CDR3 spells CASSLGHPTDTQYF. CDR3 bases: TGCGCCAGCAGCTTGGGACACCCCACAGATACGCAGTATTTT.

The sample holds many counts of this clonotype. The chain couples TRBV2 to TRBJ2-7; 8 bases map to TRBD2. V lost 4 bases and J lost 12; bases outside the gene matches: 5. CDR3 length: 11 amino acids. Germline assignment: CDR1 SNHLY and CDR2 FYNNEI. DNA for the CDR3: TGTGCCAGCAGTGTGAGCGGGAGTTGGTACTTC. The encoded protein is CASSVSGSWYF.

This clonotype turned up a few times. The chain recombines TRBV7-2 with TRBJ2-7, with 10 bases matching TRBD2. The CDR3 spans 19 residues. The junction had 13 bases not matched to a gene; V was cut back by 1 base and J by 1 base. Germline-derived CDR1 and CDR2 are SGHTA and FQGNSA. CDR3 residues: CASSLGRRSGRVGSYEQYF. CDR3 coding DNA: TGTGCCAGCAGCTTAGGTAGAAGGAGCGGGAGGGTCGGGTCCTACGAGCAGTACTTC. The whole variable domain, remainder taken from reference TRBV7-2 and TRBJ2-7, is GAGVSQSPSNKVTEKGKDVELRCDPISGHTALYWYRQSLGQGLEFLIYFQGNSAPDKSGLPSDRFSAERTGGSVSTLTIQRTQQEDSAVYLCASSLGRRSGRVGSYEQYFGPGTRLTVT.

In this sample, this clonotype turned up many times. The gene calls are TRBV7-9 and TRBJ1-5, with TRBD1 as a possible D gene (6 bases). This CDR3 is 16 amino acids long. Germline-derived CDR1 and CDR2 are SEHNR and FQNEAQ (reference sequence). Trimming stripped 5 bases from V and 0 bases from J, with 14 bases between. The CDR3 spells CASSPRGGNSNQPQHF. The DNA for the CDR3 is TGTGCCAGCAGCCCCAGGGGTGGAAATAGCAATCAGCCCCAGCATTTT.

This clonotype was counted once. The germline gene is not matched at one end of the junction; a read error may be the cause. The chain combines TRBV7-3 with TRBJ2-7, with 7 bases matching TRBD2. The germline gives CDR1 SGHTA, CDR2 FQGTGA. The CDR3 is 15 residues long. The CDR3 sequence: CASSQASSGSYEQYF. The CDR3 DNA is TGCGCCAGCAGCCAAGCGTCTAGCGGATCCTACGAGCAGTACTTC.

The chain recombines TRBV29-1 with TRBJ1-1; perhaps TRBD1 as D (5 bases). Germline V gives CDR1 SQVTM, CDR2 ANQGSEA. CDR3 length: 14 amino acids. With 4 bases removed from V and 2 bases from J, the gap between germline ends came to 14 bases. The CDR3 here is CSVVDWGYNTEAFF. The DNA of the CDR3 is TGCAGCGTTGTTGATTGGGGCTATAACACTGAAGCTTTCTTT.

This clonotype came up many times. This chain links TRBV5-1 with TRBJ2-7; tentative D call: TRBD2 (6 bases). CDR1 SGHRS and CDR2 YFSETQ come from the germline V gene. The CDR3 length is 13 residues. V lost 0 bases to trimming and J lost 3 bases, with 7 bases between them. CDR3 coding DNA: TGCGCCAGCAGCTTGGAGGACTACTACGAGCAGTACTTC. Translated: CASSLEDYYEQYF.

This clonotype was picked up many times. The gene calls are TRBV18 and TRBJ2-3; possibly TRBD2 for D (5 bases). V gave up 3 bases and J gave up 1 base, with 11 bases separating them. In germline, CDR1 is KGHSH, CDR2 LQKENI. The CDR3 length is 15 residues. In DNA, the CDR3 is TGTGCCAGCTCACCCTGGAGCGGCCGCACAGATACGCAGTATTTT. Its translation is CASSPWSGRTDTQYF.

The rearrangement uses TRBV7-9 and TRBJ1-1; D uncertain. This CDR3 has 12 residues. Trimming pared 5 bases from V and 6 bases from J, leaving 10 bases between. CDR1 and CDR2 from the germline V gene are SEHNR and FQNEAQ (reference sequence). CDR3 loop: CASSLRNAEAFF. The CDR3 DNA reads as TGTGCCAGCAGCCTTCGAAACGCTGAAGCTTTCTTT.

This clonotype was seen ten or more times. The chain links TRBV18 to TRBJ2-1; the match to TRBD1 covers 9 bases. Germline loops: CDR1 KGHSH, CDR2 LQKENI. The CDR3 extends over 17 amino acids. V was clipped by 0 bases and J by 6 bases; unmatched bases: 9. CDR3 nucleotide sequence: TGTGCCAGCTCACCACCGGCGGGGACAGGGTACCGCAATGAGCAGTTCTTC. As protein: CASSPPAGTGYRNEQFF.

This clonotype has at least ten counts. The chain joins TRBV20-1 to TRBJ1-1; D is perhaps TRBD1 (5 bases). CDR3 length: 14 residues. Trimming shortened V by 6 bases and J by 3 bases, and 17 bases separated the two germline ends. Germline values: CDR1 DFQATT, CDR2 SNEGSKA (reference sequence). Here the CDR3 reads CSANEDTGDTEAFF. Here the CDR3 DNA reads TGCAGTGCAAACGAGGACACGGGTGACACTGAAGCTTTCTTT.

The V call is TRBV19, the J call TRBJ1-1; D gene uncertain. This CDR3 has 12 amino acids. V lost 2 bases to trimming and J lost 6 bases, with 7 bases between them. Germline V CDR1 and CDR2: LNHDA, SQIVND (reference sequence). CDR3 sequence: CASSISTAEAFF. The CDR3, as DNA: TGTGCCAGTAGTATATCAACCGCTGAAGCTTTCTTT. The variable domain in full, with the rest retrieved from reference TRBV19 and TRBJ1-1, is DGGITQSPKYLFRKEGQNVTLSCEQNLNHDAMYWYRQDPGQGLRLIYYSQIVNDFQKGDIAEGYSVSREKKESFPLTVTSAQKNPTAFYLCASSISTAEAFFGQGTRLTVV.